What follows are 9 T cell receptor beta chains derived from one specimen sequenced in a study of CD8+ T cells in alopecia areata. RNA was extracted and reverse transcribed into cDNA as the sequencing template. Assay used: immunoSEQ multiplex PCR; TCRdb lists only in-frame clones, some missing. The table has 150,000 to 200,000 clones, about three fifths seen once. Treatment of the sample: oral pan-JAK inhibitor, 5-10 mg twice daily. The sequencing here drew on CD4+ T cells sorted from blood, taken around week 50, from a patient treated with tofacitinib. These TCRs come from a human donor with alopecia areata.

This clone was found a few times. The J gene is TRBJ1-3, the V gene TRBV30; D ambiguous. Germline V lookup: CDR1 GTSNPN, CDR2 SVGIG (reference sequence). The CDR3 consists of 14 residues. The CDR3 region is CAAHDSSAGNTIYF. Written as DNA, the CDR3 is TGTGCTGCGCACGACTCCTCCGCTGGAAACACCATATATTTT.

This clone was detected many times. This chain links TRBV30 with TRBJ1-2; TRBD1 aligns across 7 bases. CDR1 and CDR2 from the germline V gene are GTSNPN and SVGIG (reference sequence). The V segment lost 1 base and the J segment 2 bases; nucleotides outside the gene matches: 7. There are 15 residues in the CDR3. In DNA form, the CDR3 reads TGTGCCTGGAGTGCCCCCCGACAGGGAAACTATGGCTACACCTTC. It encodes CAWSAPRQGNYGYTF.

The CDR3 sequence: CASSLVGRDYGYTF. The CDR3, as DNA: TGTGCCAGCAGTTTAGTCGGACGGGACTATGGCTACACCTTC. The V call is TRBV27, the J call TRBJ1-2; D uncertain. CDR3 size: 14 residues. Trimming took off 2 bases at V and 3 bases at J, with 10 bases between the two ends. The germline CDR1 and CDR2 sequences are MNHEY and SMNVEV (reference sequence).

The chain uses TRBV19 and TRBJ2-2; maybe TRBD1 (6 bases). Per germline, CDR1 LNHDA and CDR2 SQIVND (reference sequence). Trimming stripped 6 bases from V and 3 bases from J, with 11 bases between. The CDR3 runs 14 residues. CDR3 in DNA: TGTGCCAGTAGAGAAGGACAGTACACCGGGGAGCTGTTTTTT. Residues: CASREGQYTGELFF.

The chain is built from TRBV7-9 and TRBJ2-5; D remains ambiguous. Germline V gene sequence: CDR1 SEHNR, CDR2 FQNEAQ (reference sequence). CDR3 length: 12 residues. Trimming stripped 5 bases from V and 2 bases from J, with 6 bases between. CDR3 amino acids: CASSAYQETQYF. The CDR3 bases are TGTGCCAGCAGCGCATATCAAGAGACCCAGTACTTC.

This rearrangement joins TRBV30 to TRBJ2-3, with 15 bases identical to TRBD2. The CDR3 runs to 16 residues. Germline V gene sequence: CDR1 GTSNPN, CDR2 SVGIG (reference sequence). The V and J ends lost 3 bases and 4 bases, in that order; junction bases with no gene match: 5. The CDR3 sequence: CAWSPGLAGGADTQYF. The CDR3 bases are TGTGCCTGGAGCCCCGGACTAGCGGGGGGGGCAGATACGCAGTATTTT.

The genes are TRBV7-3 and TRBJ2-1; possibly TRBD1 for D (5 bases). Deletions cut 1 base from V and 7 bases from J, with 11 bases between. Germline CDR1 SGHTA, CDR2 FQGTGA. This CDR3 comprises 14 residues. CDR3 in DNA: TGTGCCAGCAGCTTAAGGCAGGGTAGGAATGAGCAGTTCTTC. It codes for CASSLRQGRNEQFF.

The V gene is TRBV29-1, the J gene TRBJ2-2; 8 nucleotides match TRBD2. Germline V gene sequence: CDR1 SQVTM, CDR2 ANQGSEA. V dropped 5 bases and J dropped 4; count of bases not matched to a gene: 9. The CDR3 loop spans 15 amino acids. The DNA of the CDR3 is TGCAGCGTTCTTAAAAGTGGGACTAGCACCGGGGAGCTGTTTTTT. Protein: CSVLKSGTSTGELFF.

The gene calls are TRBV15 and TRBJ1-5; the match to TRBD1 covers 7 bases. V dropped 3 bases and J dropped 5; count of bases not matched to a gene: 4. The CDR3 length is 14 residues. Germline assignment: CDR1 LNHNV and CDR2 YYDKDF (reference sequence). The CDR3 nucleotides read TGTGCCACCAGCAGTGGACAGGAGCATCAGCCCCAGCATTTT. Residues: CATSSGQEHQPQHF.